The clone carrying this T cell receptor beta chain was recorded at least ten times. TCRdb redid the calling of the 5' RACE reads with MiXCR, one entry per CDR3 protein. The sample lists under 70,000 distinct CDR3 sequences; roughly 12% were seen once. This sample stems from a study of early T cells in non-severe SARS-CoV-2 infection. Germline trimming cut 5 bases from V and 5 bases from J; bases unmatched to any gene: 8. The CDR3 has 15 amino acids. Germline CDR1 reads MDHEN; CDR2 reads SYDVKM. The sample was whole blood. The source is an adult who was a healthcare worker with PCR-confirmed SARS-CoV-2 infection or an uninfected control (not recorded which). V usage is TRBV28 and J usage is TRBJ2-7; 11 bases fit TRBD1. Here the CDR3 DNA reads TGTGCCAGCAGTACATCCGGGACAGGGGGGCACGAGCAGTACTTC. This codes for CASSTSGTGGHEQYF.